Sequencing of this T cell receptor beta chain was carried out in a study of blood T cell repertoires in COVID-19 (dated by TCRdb to about 2020). The study in broad terms: The collaborator samples originated in the United States, Italy and Spain and spanned the acute and convalescent phases of COVID-19. Deeply sampled blood TCRbeta repertoires from subjects exposed to, actively infected with, or recovered from COVID-19 were included in the dataset. The repertoires were made available in a free public database intended to serve as a resource for research on the immune response to SARS-CoV-2. A de-identified subject ID, COVID-19 status, age in years and sex were almost always included in the sample metadata. The prospective study material was composed of cDNA or gDNA derived from T cells, B-cell-depleted T cells, or PBMCs. HLA class I and class II types, where available, came from metadata supplied by the sample provider rather than from assay-based typing. The samples were drawn from two sources: the first 160 participants of the ongoing ImmuneRACE study, and over 950 subjects contributed by 6 global collaborators.

TCRbeta CDR3 regions were amplified from genomic DNA using the immunoSEQ Assay, a bias-controlled multiplex PCR. Under the source paper's analysis protocol: The number of nucleated cells in each sample was estimated by amplification of reference gene primers within the assay. Sequence reads were collapsed and filtered to measure the absolute abundance of every unique TCRbeta CDR3 rearrangement. For each sample, productive Simpson clonality was calculated by taking the square root of Simpson's diversity index across productive rearrangements. TCRdb holds this immuneACCESS table with in-frame rearrangements only. Some clones are missing; in checked studies, unresolved V genes explain under half, and the rest has no known cause. V and J calls and clone size are copied from that table; D and trimming were computed from the DNA. The table for this sample lists roughly 80,000 clones; 91% of them were counted only once. The ten largest clones represent roughly 2% of the sample.

The collaborating institutions used their own protocols to collect whole blood in K2EDTA tubes. For TCRbeta analysis, collaborators shipped samples as frozen whole blood, isolated PBMCs, or DNA extracted from either of those sample types. What the study reported, not specific to this receptor: Clinical and demographic metadata were provided uncurated, with the amount varying by source and participant.

In the germline V gene (reference sequence), CDR1 corresponds to GTSNPN and CDR2 to SVGIG. Compared with germline, V lacks 4 bases and J lacks 4 bases; bases without a gene match: 19. Including the terminal cysteine and phenylalanine, the CDR3 comprises 18 residues. The read is trimmed to its CDR3 DNA, 54 bases read in frame from base 1. In the case of this clone: There is no known antigen for this receptor. One base away there is no much larger clone; base qualities are not given.

The sequenced sample consisted of peripheral blood. This chain joins TRBV30 to TRBJ2-1; 7 bases in between match TRBD1. The clonotype comes from a woman aged 50 to 65 in a cohort sampled during active COVID-19. The nucleotide sequence is given as TGTGCCTGGACCGTGACGTGGGTTCGGGACAGAAATTACAATGAGCAGTTCTTC. Its amino acids are CAWTVTWVRDRNYNEQFF.